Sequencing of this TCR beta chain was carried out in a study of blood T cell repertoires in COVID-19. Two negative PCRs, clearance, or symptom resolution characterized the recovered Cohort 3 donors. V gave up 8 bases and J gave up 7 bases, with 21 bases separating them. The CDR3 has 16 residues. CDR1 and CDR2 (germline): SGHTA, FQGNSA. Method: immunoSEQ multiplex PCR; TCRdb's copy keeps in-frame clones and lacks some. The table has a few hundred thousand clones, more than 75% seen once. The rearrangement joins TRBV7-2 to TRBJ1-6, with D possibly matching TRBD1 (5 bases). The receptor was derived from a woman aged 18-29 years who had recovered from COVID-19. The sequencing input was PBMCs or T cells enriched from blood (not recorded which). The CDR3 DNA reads TGTGCCAGCTCCTCCCAGGGCCAGCGAATCAATTCACCCCTCCACTTT. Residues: CASSSQGQRINSPLHF.